The clone carrying this T cell receptor beta chain came up many times. Its matching antigen is unknown. TCRbeta library preparation incorporated unique molecular identifiers. One entry per CDR3 protein results from TCRdb running MiXCR on the PCR reads. The data show roughly 82,000 distinct CDR3 sequences, 11% to 15% seen once. The entry originates in a study of T-cell reconstitution after alpha-beta-depleted transplantation in children. Overall study findings and caveats: T cells produced anew were the main source of T-cell counts and diversity one year after transplant. Reportedly, alpha-beta T cells present about two months post-transplant originated from several hundred expanded clones of graft origin.

This sequence was found in a male patient between 2 and 10 years old who had a stem cell transplant for acute lymphoblastic leukemia, so the T cells may come from the graft donor. The sequencing used PBMCs, mostly from graft donor cells, collected 180 days after TCRalphabeta/CD19-depleted stem cell transplant.

This CDR3 is CASGGQINSPLHF. Written as DNA, the CDR3 is TGTGCCAGCGGTGGACAGATAAATTCACCCCTCCACTTT. The chain combines TRBV12-3 or TRBV12-4 with TRBJ1-6; D might be TRBD1 (6 bases). Trimming shortened V by 8 bases and J by 7 bases, and 12 bases separated the two germline ends. The CDR3 has 13 amino acids.